This T cell receptor (beta chain) was recovered during a study of cytomegalovirus exposure and HLA in healthy donors. Whole-study findings and limits: CMV antigen specificity of a few CMV-associated chains was confirmed in vitro.

Repertoires were generated with immunoSEQ multiplex PCR, while TCRdb's copy carries only in-frame clones and drops some. Of about 160,000 clones listed, 75% to 90% are singletons. A note on this clone: What it binds is not known.

The study drew the donors from its roughly 120-subject validation cohort, separate from the approximately 700-subject first cohort. This sequence was found in a woman between 18 and 29 years old in good health and CMV-seronegative. Sequences were obtained from PBMCs.

The CDR3 sequence: CASSQETGASYGYTF. CDR3 coding DNA: TGCGCCAGCAGCCAAGAGACAGGGGCCTCCTATGGCTACACCTTC. The chain carries TRBV4-1 and TRBJ1-2; 8 nucleotides agree with TRBD1. Germline V lookup: CDR1 MGHRA, CDR2 YSYEKL. The trim removed 0 bases at V and 4 bases at J, leaving 4 bases unmatched. The CDR3 consists of 15 residues.